Following are 3 T cell receptor beta chains from one sample sequenced in a study of T cells in Graves' hyperthyroidism and ophthalmopathy. TCR beta CDR3 regions were amplified from RNA. The HTBI primer set was used in a first-round RT-PCR of the TCR CDR3. TCRdb analysed the multiplex PCR reads with MiXCR anew, one entry per CDR3 protein. This table holds 380,000 or so distinct CDR3 sequences, 19% found once. The specimen was blood. Every receptor here comes from a woman between 18 and 30 years old with Graves' hyperthyroidism.

Only a few counts were recorded for this clonotype. CDR3 loop: CASSLTSQGAWGANVLTF. In nucleotides, the CDR3 is TGTGCCAGCAGCTTGACTTCTCAGGGGGCATGGGGGGCCAACGTCCTGACTTTC. The chain uses TRBV5-4 and TRBJ2-6, with TRBD1 identical over 8 bases. With 1 base clipped from V and 4 bases from J, the junction kept 10 bases outside the gene matches. The germline gives CDR1 SGHNT, CDR2 YYREEE (reference sequence). The CDR3 is 18 amino acids.

This clonotype was observed at least ten times. The chain links TRBV29-1 to TRBJ1-5; no definite D call. Trimming cost V 6 bases and J 4 bases, with 13 bases left between them. The CDR3 length is 13 residues. CDR1 is SQVTM and CDR2 is ANQGSEA in the germline V gene. The CDR3, as DNA: TGCAGCGTCCAATACCGTTCTAATCAGCCCCAGCATTTT. Amino acid sequence: CSVQYRSNQPQHF. The whole variable domain, remainder taken from reference TRBV29-1 and TRBJ1-5, is SAVISQKPSRDICQRGTSLTIQCQVDSQVTMMFWYRQQPGQSLTLIATANQGSEATYESGFVIDKFPISRPNLTFSTLTVSNMSPEDSSIYLCSVQYRSNQPQHFGDGTRLSIL.

The sample holds many counts of this clonotype. The gene calls are TRBV7-9 and TRBJ2-6, with no clear D. The CDR3 contains 15 residues. In germline, CDR1 is SEHNR, CDR2 FQNEAQ (reference sequence). V lost 5 bases and J 0 bases, leaving 8 bases between the germline ends. DNA of the CDR3: TGTGCCAGCAGCCTGGTAATCTCTGGGGCCAACGTCCTGACTTTC. Its protein product is CASSLVISGANVLTF.